The rows below give T cell receptor beta chains drawn from one sample of a study of T cell responses to AZD1222 COVID-19 vaccine. Produced via immunoSEQ multiplex PCR; TCRdb's table is partial and in-frame only. The table shows fewer than 150,000 clones, with about 88% occurring only once. The source was peripheral blood, collected on day 0 of AZD1222 vaccination. These receptors all come from an adult in good health. The CDR3 runs from the conserved cysteine through the conserved F or W. Fields, in order: V gene, clone size, J gene, D gene, CDR3 protein, CDR3 DNA. D genes are given only for firm matches. Clone size appears in some rows only: once, few, many, or a class for an expanded clone.

v_gene: TRBV28; abundance: NA; j_gene: TRBJ1-2; d_gene: TRBD1; CDR3aa: CASSMDGGAWDRGRRGSYGYTF; CDR3nt: TGTGCCAGCAGCATGGATGGTGGGGCGTGGGACAGGGGCCGCCGTGGAAGCTATGGCTACACCTTC
v_gene: TRBV5-1; abundance: NA; j_gene: TRBJ2-6; d_gene: NA; CDR3aa: CASSKIASGANVLTF; CDR3nt: TGCGCCAGCAGCAAGATAGCCTCTGGGGCCAACGTCCTGACTTTC
v_gene: TRBV7-6; abundance: NA; j_gene: TRBJ2-1; d_gene: NA; CDR3aa: CASTQWGEATYNEQFF; CDR3nt: TGTGCCAGCACCCAGTGGGGGGAGGCTACCTACAATGAGCAGTTCTTC
v_gene: TRBV28; abundance: once; j_gene: TRBJ2-7; d_gene: NA; CDR3aa: CASSRDTRTAYEQYF; CDR3nt: TGTGCCAGCAGTAGAGATACGAGGACCGCCTACGAGCAGTACTTC
v_gene: TRBV10-3; abundance: NA; j_gene: TRBJ1-1; d_gene: NA; CDR3aa: CAISLQGNTEAFF; CDR3nt: TGTGCCATCAGTTTACAGGGGAACACTGAAGCTTTCTTT
v_gene: TRBV7-2; abundance: NA; j_gene: TRBJ2-1; d_gene: NA; CDR3aa: CASSRPGSYNEQFF; CDR3nt: TGTGCCAGCAGCCGCCCGGGCTCCTACAATGAGCAGTTCTTC
v_gene: TRBV7-9; abundance: NA; j_gene: TRBJ2-5; d_gene: TRBD1; CDR3aa: CASSSRDRFLETQYF; CDR3nt: TGTGCCAGCAGCTCCCGGGACAGATTCTTAGAGACCCAGTACTTC
v_gene: TRBV27; abundance: few; j_gene: TRBJ1-5; d_gene: NA; CDR3aa: CASSSNRVGNQPQHF; CDR3nt: TGTGCCAGCAGTTCGAACAGGGTTGGCAATCAGCCCCAGCATTTT
v_gene: TRBV5-6; abundance: NA; j_gene: TRBJ2-7; d_gene: NA; CDR3aa: CASSRRGGPYEQYF; CDR3nt: TGTGCCAGCAGCCGACGAGGGGGACCCTACGAGCAGTACTTC
v_gene: TRBV6-5; abundance: NA; j_gene: TRBJ1-5; d_gene: NA; CDR3aa: CASSTAHQPQHF; CDR3nt: TGTGCCAGCAGCACGGCCCATCAGCCCCAGCATTTT
v_gene: TRBV18; abundance: NA; j_gene: TRBJ2-7; d_gene: TRBD2; CDR3aa: CASSPGSGRVYEQYF; CDR3nt: TGTGCCAGCTCACCAGGTAGTGGGAGGGTTTACGAGCAGTACTTC
v_gene: TRBV12-3/TRBV12-4; abundance: NA; j_gene: TRBJ1-2; d_gene: NA; CDR3aa: CASTYSQGRGYTF; CDR3nt: TGTGCCAGCACCTACTCACAGGGAAGGGGCTACACCTTC
v_gene: TRBV6-5; abundance: NA; j_gene: TRBJ2-2; d_gene: TRBD1; CDR3aa: CASSYGRQGAGELFF; CDR3nt: TGTGCCAGCAGTTATGGACGACAGGGGGCCGGGGAGCTGTTTTTT
v_gene: TRBV15; abundance: once; j_gene: TRBJ1-5; d_gene: TRBD1; CDR3aa: CATSRNSEGTGSGQPQHF; CDR3nt: TGTGCCACCAGCCGAAATTCAGAGGGGACAGGGTCGGGGCAGCCCCAGCATTTT
v_gene: TRBV7-6; abundance: NA; j_gene: TRBJ2-6; d_gene: NA; CDR3aa: CASSLGGPGVSGANVLTF; CDR3nt: TGTGCCAGCAGCTTAGGCGGACCAGGAGTATCTGGGGCCAACGTCCTGACTTTC
v_gene: TRBV6-4; abundance: NA; j_gene: TRBJ2-3; d_gene: TRBD2; CDR3aa: CASSSKAGGGTDTQYF; CDR3nt: TGTGCCAGCAGTTCAAAAGCGGGGGGGGGCACAGATACGCAGTATTTT
v_gene: TRBV6-6; abundance: NA; j_gene: TRBJ2-3; d_gene: TRBD1; CDR3aa: CASSYLTGGGDTQYF; CDR3nt: TGTGCCAGCAGTTACTTGACAGGGGGGGGAGATACGCAGTATTTT